This T cell receptor (beta chain) was identified in a study of blood T cell repertoires in COVID-19. Across the study: Donors in the United States, Italy and Spain gave samples during acute or convalescent COVID-19. Nucleic acid was either cDNA or gDNA, and it came from T cells, B-cell-depleted T cells, or PBMCs.

The V segment lost 6 bases and the J segment 4 bases; nucleotides outside the gene matches: 13. Germline lookup yields CDR1 MDHEN and CDR2 SYDVKM. This CDR3 is built from 16 residues. Methods used by the authors: Estimated nucleated cell counts came from reference gene primer amplification. Produced via immunoSEQ multiplex PCR; TCRdb's table is partial and in-frame only. The V and J calls and the clone size are those of that table, but D and trimming were determined from the DNA. The repertoire holds around 70,000 clones, with about 82% as singletons. This receptor was taken from a woman aged 60-75 years with acute or convalescent COVID-19. Input material: peripheral blood. V usage is TRBV28 and J usage is TRBJ1-2; TRBD1 agrees at 8 bases. CDR3: CASRGAGTGGIYGYTF. For the CDR3, the DNA is TGTGCCAGCAGGGGGGCCGGGACAGGCGGGATCTATGGCTACACCTTC.